Below are 11 T cell receptor beta chains sequenced from a single sample in a study of Ad26.COV2.S vaccination and SARS-CoV-2 variants. Assay used: immunoSEQ multiplex PCR; TCRdb lists only in-frame clones, some missing. The table has 380,000 or so clones, approximately 86% seen once. Noted treatment: roughly 19 received Ad26.COV2.S at low or high dose, single or two shots; about 5 received placebo; per-sample allocation not given. Sampling was done on day 63 after the first vaccine or placebo injection. Sequences were derived from peripheral blood, sampled in a trial of Ad26.COV2.S vaccine versus placebo. Receptors were obtained from a person between 18 and 59 years old who received the Ad26.COV2.S COVID-19 vaccine or a placebo.

The V gene is TRBV7-2, the J gene TRBJ1-3; no clear D. The CDR3 runs 15 residues. Trimming shortened V by 1 base and J by 0 bases, and 7 bases separated the two germline ends. Germline CDR1 reads SGHTA; CDR2 reads FQGNSA. The CDR3 sequence: CASSLGTDSGNTIYF. The CDR3 region has the DNA TGTGCCAGCAGCTTAGGTACAGACTCTGGAAACACCATATATTTT.

The chain links TRBV24-1 to TRBJ2-7; D call uncertain. The V gene lost 3 bases and the J gene lost 8 bases, with 7 bases spanning the gap. The CDR3 sequence is 11 residues long. Germline loops: CDR1 KGHDR, CDR2 SFDVKD. CDR3 DNA: TGTGCCACCAGTGATACGCAGAAGCAGTACTTC. This translates into CATSDTQKQYF.

The genes are TRBV5-1 and TRBJ1-3; D gene unclear. V was clipped by 0 bases and J by 0 bases, with 13 bases between them. CDR3 size: 17 residues. CDR1 and CDR2 (germline): SGHRS, YFSETQ. The CDR3 DNA reads TGCGCCAGCAGCTTGGAGGCGCGTCAAAGCTCTGGAAACACCATATATTTT. Amino acids: CASSLEARQSSGNTIYF.

The rearrangement uses TRBV5-5 and TRBJ2-2; TRBD1 agrees at 9 bases. Germline CDR1 reads SGHKS; CDR2 reads YYEKEE (reference sequence). The J segment lost 7 bases and the V segment lost 2 bases, leaving 3 bases of the junction unmatched. The CDR3 loop spans 14 amino acids. Here the CDR3 DNA reads TGTGCCAGCAGCTTCGACAGGGGGGACGGGGAGCTGTTTTTT. Translation gives CASSFDRGDGELFF.

This sequence joins TRBV25-1 and TRBJ2-2, with D unclear. Germline CDR1 is MGHDK and CDR2 is SYGVNS. This CDR3 is 15 amino acids long. The V gene lost 4 bases and the J gene lost 0 bases, with 9 bases spanning the gap. CDR3 nucleotides: TGTGCCAGCAGTGGAACAGCTCCGAACACCGGGGAGCTGTTTTTT. Encoded protein: CASSGTAPNTGELFF. Full variable domain (outside the CDR3, taken from reference TRBV25-1 and TRBJ2-2): EADIYQTPRYLVIGTGKKITLECSQTMGHDKMYWYQQDPGMELHLIHYSYGVNSTEKGDLSSESTVSRIRTEHFPLTLESARPSHTSQYLCASSGTAPNTGELFFGEGSRLTVL.

This sequence joins TRBV11-2 and TRBJ2-7, with 9 bases aligning to TRBD1. The junction had 7 bases not matched to a gene; V was cut back by 0 bases and J by 7 bases. Germline values: CDR1 SGHAT, CDR2 FQNNGV. The CDR3 length is 15 residues. The CDR3 is CASSLEGQGLGEQYF. CDR3 DNA: TGTGCCAGCAGCTTAGAGGGACAGGGTCTGGGTGAGCAGTACTTC.

The V call is TRBV7-2, the J call TRBJ2-6, with D perhaps matching TRBD2 (7 bases). The germline CDR1 and CDR2 sequences are SGHTA and FQGNSA. The length of the CDR3 is 17 residues. Between the trimmed V and J ends, which lost 1 base and 0 bases, there was a span of 10 bases. DNA for the CDR3: TGTGCCAGCAGCTTAGTGGGGGGGGCCTCTGGGGCCAACGTCCTGACTTTC. Its protein is CASSLVGGASGANVLTF.

CDR3 DNA sequence: TGTGCCAGTGGCGGTCAACTCGAGCAGTACTTC. This gives the protein CASGGQLEQYF. The chain links TRBV18 to TRBJ2-7, with D unresolved. The CDR3 is 11 amino acids. The V gene's germline CDR1 is KGHSH and CDR2 LQKENI. With 9 bases removed from V and 6 bases from J, the gap between germline ends came to 12 bases.

The chain joins TRBV18 to TRBJ1-1; no reliable D call. There are 13 residues in the CDR3. Germline CDR1 KGHSH, CDR2 LQKENI. The V end lost 3 bases, the J end lost 5 bases, and 10 bases lay between the germline ends. The CDR3 sequence: CASSPQPETEAFF. In DNA form, the CDR3 reads TGTGCCAGCTCACCGCAGCCGGAGACTGAAGCTTTCTTT.

This clone was seen repeatedly, ten times or more. The chain employs TRBV4-2 and TRBJ2-5; 10 bases fit TRBD2. This CDR3 has 16 amino acids. Trimming at V came to 0 bases and at J to 3 bases, leaving 4 bases not matched to a gene. CDR1 and CDR2 from the germline V gene are LGHNA and YNFKEQ. The chain's CDR3 is CASSQETGLAEETQYF. The CDR3 region has the DNA TGTGCCAGCAGCCAAGAAACCGGACTAGCGGAAGAGACCCAGTACTTC.

In its sample, this clone was seen a few times. The rearrangement links TRBV6-2 or TRBV6-3 to TRBJ2-7; 9 bases map to TRBD1. Germline V gene data show CDR1 as MNHEY and CDR2 as SVGEGT. J gave up 6 bases and V 6 bases, and 15 bases lay outside the gene matches. The CDR3 is 16 residues long. CDR3 amino acids: CASSRTGGASIGEQYF. The CDR3 region has the DNA TGTGCCAGCAGCCGAACAGGGGGCGCGAGTATCGGCGAGCAGTACTTC.